Below are 11 T cell receptor beta chains sequenced from a single sample in a study of T cell responses to AZD1222 COVID-19 vaccine. The table came from immunoSEQ multiplex PCR; TCRdb's copy has only in-frame clones and leaves some out. The data hold 100,000 or so clones, with just under 90% observed a single time. Sequenced material: peripheral blood, taken on day 0 of AZD1222 vaccination. These receptor sequences come from an adult in good health.

This chain joins TRBV30 and TRBJ2-2, with TRBD1 as a possible D gene (6 bases). Trimming removed 2 bases from V and 5 bases from J, with 9 bases in between. CDR1 is GTSNPN, CDR2 SVGIG, per germline (reference sequence). The CDR3 is 13 residues long. CDR3 sequence: CAWSRQGTGELFF. CDR3 bases: TGTGCCTGGAGTAGGCAGGGGACCGGGGAGCTGTTTTTT.

In its sample, this clone was seen once. V and J are TRBV27 and TRBJ1-4; perhaps TRBD1 as D (5 bases). The CDR3 is 15 amino acids. V gave up 0 bases and J gave up 7 bases, with 12 bases separating them. Germline V gene lookup returns CDR1 MNHEY and CDR2 SMNVEV (reference sequence). CDR3: CASSLSERGREKLFF. DNA for the CDR3: TGTGCCAGCAGTTTATCGGAGAGGGGTCGTGAAAAACTGTTTTTT.

In regard to this clone: Sequence at one end of the junction differs from germline and may be a read error. V usage is TRBV6-2 or TRBV6-3 and J usage is TRBJ1-2; unclear D gene. This CDR3 spans 13 amino acids. In germline, CDR1 is MNHEY, CDR2 SVGEGT. The CDR3 bases are TGTGCCAGCAGTTTTGAGGTATTCTATGACTACACCTTC. Its translation: CASSFEVFYDYTF.

The chain is built from TRBV7-6 and TRBJ1-4; D is undetermined. This CDR3 is built from 17 residues. Germline V gives CDR1 SGHVS, CDR2 FNYEAQ. V was clipped by 1 base and J by 7 bases, with 19 bases between them. This CDR3 reads CASSLGLGGQLGEKLFF. For the CDR3, the DNA is TGTGCCAGCAGCTTAGGGCTTGGCGGTCAACTAGGTGAAAAACTGTTTTTT.

V is TRBV3-1 (or the pseudogene TRBV3-2) and J is TRBJ2-5; D is possibly TRBD1 (6 bases). V lost 1 base and J lost 4, with 10 bases in between. The CDR3 has 14 residues. Germline assignment: CDR1 LGHDT and CDR2 YNNKEL (reference sequence). CDR3 region: CASSQVQGRETQYF. CDR3 nucleotide sequence: TGTGCCAGCAGCCAAGTGCAGGGGAGAGAGACCCAGTACTTC.

The chain carries TRBV7-9 and TRBJ1-2; D is uncertain. This CDR3 has 12 amino acids. CDR1 is SEHNR and CDR2 is FQNEAQ in the germline V gene (reference sequence). V was trimmed by 1 base and J by 3 bases, leaving 3 bases between them. CDR3 bases: TGTGCCAGCAGCTTAGGGGACTATGGCTACACCTTC. Protein: CASSLGDYGYTF.

V gene TRBV19 combines with J gene TRBJ1-6; weak D call: TRBD1 (5 bases). The CDR3 runs 14 residues. V was shortened by 5 bases and J by 9 bases, with 14 bases between the two germline ends. Per germline, CDR1 LNHDA and CDR2 SQIVND (reference sequence). CDR3 protein: CASSVQDLPSPLHF. The CDR3 region has the DNA TGTGCCAGTAGTGTACAGGATCTCCCTTCACCCCTCCACTTT.

V and J are TRBV6-2 or TRBV6-3 and TRBJ2-7, with TRBD2 as a possible D gene (6 bases). Germline CDR1 MNHEY, CDR2 SVGEGT. The V end was cut by 6 bases, the J end by 5 bases, with 17 bases between. The CDR3 spans 14 residues. CDR3 residues: CASSRGRDWDEQYF. The CDR3 bases are TGTGCCAGCAGCCGCGGACGGGACTGGGACGAGCAGTACTTC.

The chain recombines TRBV6-5 with TRBJ1-4; 7 nucleotides line up with TRBD1. The CDR3 has 14 residues. Germline V gene sequence: CDR1 MNHEY, CDR2 SVGAGI. The trim removed 5 bases at V and 8 bases at J, leaving 8 bases unmatched. The CDR3 DNA is TGTGCCAGCAGTCCGCGACAGGGTCGGGAAAAACTGTTTTTT. It translates to CASSPRQGREKLFF.

The chain couples TRBV5-1 to TRBJ2-2; D possibly uses TRBD1 or TRBD2 (7 bases each). Germline lookup yields CDR1 SGHRS and CDR2 YFSETQ. The CDR3 loop spans 14 amino acids. Trimming pared 4 bases from V and 7 bases from J, leaving 14 bases between. CDR3 in DNA: TGCGCCAGCAGCCGGGGAGGGGGCCACGGGGAGCTGTTTTTT. Amino acid sequence: CASSRGGGHGELFF.

This clone was seen a handful of times. The rearrangement uses TRBV27 and TRBJ2-7; tentative D call: TRBD1 (6 bases). V was pared by 4 bases and J by 2 bases, with 12 bases between. The CDR3 is made up of 14 amino acids. In germline, CDR1 is MNHEY, CDR2 SMNVEV (reference sequence). This chain's CDR3 is CASSSTGIPYEQYF. CDR3 in DNA: TGTGCCAGCAGTTCAACAGGGATCCCCTACGAGCAGTACTTC.